The rows below give T cell receptor beta chains drawn from one sample of a study of spatial heterogeneity in lung cancer. MiXCR, run by TCRdb on the 5' RACE reads, gives a single entry per CDR3 protein. The data hold tens of thousands of distinct CDR3 sequences, with approximately 15% observed a single time. The sample was PBMCs, taken at surgery. The receptors originated from a male donor with early-stage non-small cell lung cancer. The CDR3 runs from the conserved cysteine through the conserved F or W. D genes are given only for firm matches. Where a row states a size, it is once, few, many or the class of an expanded clone; other rows omit it.

j_call,v_call,d_call,clone_size,cdr3_nt,cdr3_aa
TRBJ2-3,TRBV10-3,-,-,TGTGCCATCAGGGACGGGGAATATAGTCAGTATTTT,CAIRDGEYSQYF
TRBJ1-5,TRBV24-1,-,-,TGTGCCACCAGGCGGGAAAGGGCCGGCAATCAGCCCCAGCATTTT,CATRRERAGNQPQHF
TRBJ2-7,TRBV5-1,TRBD2,few,TGCGCCAGCAGCACCGGACTAGCGTCTACTACGACGCAGTACTTC,CASSTGLASTTTQYF
TRBJ2-5,TRBV5-6,TRBD1,few,TGTGCCAGCAGCCGGACAGGGCGGCAAGAGACCCAGTACTTC,CASSRTGRQETQYF
TRBJ1-1,TRBV4-2,-,-,TGTGCCAGCAGCCAAGCGGACACTGAAGCTTTCTTT,CASSQADTEAFF
TRBJ2-3,TRBV4-2,-,many,TGTGCCAGCAGCCAAGGCGGCGGAAGCACAGATACGCAGTATTTT,CASSQGGGSTDTQYF
TRBJ2-3,TRBV20-1,-,many,TGCAGTGCTAGAAAAGGGACGGCAGATACGCAGTATTTT,CSARKGTADTQYF
TRBJ1-1,TRBV6-2/TRBV6-3,-,few,TGTGCCAGCAGTCAAGGGGCTGAAGCTTTCTTT,CASSQGAEAFF
TRBJ1-1,TRBV5-6,-,-,TGTGCCAGCACCCCGGGCCGGGGGGCGGGGACTGAAGCTTTCTTT,CASTPGRGAGTEAFF
TRBJ1-6,TRBV4-2,TRBD1,many,TGTGCCAGCAGCCAAGAGGGATGGACAGGGGGAGGACATAATTCACCCCTCCACTTT,CASSQEGWTGGGHNSPLHF
TRBJ2-2,TRBV27,-,-,TGTGCCAGCAGCTCCGGCCCAGGGGTCACCGGGGAGCTGTTTTTT,CASSSGPGVTGELFF
TRBJ2-1,TRBV7-2,-,many,TGTGCCAGCAGCTCAGCCGCGAGCTCCTACAATGAGCAGTTCTTC,CASSSAASSYNEQFF
TRBJ1-1,TRBV5-1,-,-,TGCGCCAGCAGCTTGACACAGGACAACACTGAAGCTTTCTTT,CASSLTQDNTEAFF
TRBJ1-5,TRBV20-1,-,-,TGCAGTGCTAGCCCCCCCGGGGGCTGGGAACAGCCCCAGCATTTT,CSASPPGGWEQPQHF
TRBJ2-1,TRBV28,TRBD1,few,TGTGCCAGCAGAACGGACAGGGTCACCTACAATGAGCAGTTCTTC,CASRTDRVTYNEQFF
TRBJ1-5,TRBV7-4,-,-,TGTGCCAGCAGCCCAGGGCCCCTGGGCACGTATAGCAATCAGCCCCAGCATTTT,CASSPGPLGTYSNQPQHF
TRBJ2-1,TRBV10-3,-,-,TGTGCCACCGGAGGTAATGAGCAGTTCTTC,CATGGNEQFF
TRBJ1-2,TRBV2,-,many,TGTGCCAGCAACCGGCAGTATAACTATGGCTACACCTTC,CASNRQYNYGYTF
TRBJ1-5,TRBV28,TRBD1,many,TGTGCCAGCAGGCGGGGACAGGACGCCCAGAGGCCCCAGCATTTT,CASRRGQDAQRPQHF
TRBJ2-5,TRBV3-1,-,many,TGTGCCAGCAGCCAATACCAAGAGACCCAGTACTTC,CASSQYQETQYF
TRBJ2-7,TRBV6-1,-,few,TGTGCCAGCAGTGAAGGGGTTAGCCTCTCCTACGAGCAGTACTTC,CASSEGVSLSYEQYF
TRBJ2-4,TRBV7-2,TRBD2,many,TGTGCCAGCAGCTTATTGACTAGCGTAAACATTCAGTACTTC,CASSLLTSVNIQYF
TRBJ2-7,TRBV6-1,TRBD1,few,TGTGCCAGCAACTTAGACAGGGGCCCCTACGAGCAGTACTTC,CASNLDRGPYEQYF
TRBJ2-3,TRBV7-9,TRBD2,few,TGTGCCAGCAGCTCCACCCTAGCGGGAGCAGATACGCAGTATTTT,CASSSTLAGADTQYF
TRBJ1-1,TRBV3-1,-,few,TGTGCCAGCAGTGCCATGACGGGGGCTGAAGCTTTCTTT,CASSAMTGAEAFF
TRBJ2-2,TRBV28,-,few,TGTGCCAGCAGGGGGGACAAGAACACCGGGGAGCTGTTTTTT,CASRGDKNTGELFF
TRBJ1-3,TRBV13,TRBD1,few,TGTGCCAGCAGCTTAAGGACAGGGCGCTCTGGAAACACCATATATTTT,CASSLRTGRSGNTIYF
TRBJ2-7,TRBV9,-,many,TGTGCCAGCAGCGTAGACAGCTCCTACGAGCAGTACTTC,CASSVDSSYEQYF
TRBJ1-3,TRBV7-2,TRBD1,many,TGTGCCAGCAGCCCGCCCACGGGACAGCAAAACACCATATATTTT,CASSPPTGQQNTIYF
TRBJ2-7,TRBV5-1,-,-,TGCGCCAGCAGCCGGACGGGATTTCAGGACGAGCAGTACTTC,CASSRTGFQDEQYF
TRBJ1-3,TRBV3-1,-,few,TGTGCCAGCAGCCAGTCGGGGGCTGGAAACACCATATATTTT,CASSQSGAGNTIYF
TRBJ2-5,TRBV28,-,few,TGTGCCAGCAGTTTAGACCCCGGGGGCCAAGAGACCCAGTACTTC,CASSLDPGGQETQYF
TRBJ1-2,TRBV20-1,TRBD1,few,TGCAGTGCCGTTTCGACAGGGGGAGACTATGGCTACACCTTC,CSAVSTGGDYGYTF
TRBJ2-2,TRBV7-3,TRBD2,few,TGTGCCAGCAGCTCGGGACTAACAACCGGGGAGCTGTTTTTT,CASSSGLTTGELFF
TRBJ1-2,TRBV6-2/TRBV6-3,-,-,TGTGCCAGCAGTTACTCATCCGGGGGCGGTGGCTACACCTTC,CASSYSSGGGGYTF
TRBJ1-6,TRBV7-9,-,-,TGTGCCAGCAGCGCGGGACACCCTTATAATTCACCCCTCCACTTT,CASSAGHPYNSPLHF
TRBJ2-7,TRBV7-7,-,-,TGTGCTAGCAGCCTTGACTACTACGAGCAGTACTTC,CASSLDYYEQYF
TRBJ2-7,TRBV29-1,-,few,TGCAGCGTTGGGATGGGGGGCCAGTTCTACGAGCAGTACTTC,CSVGMGGQFYEQYF
TRBJ2-7,TRBV11-1,-,few,TGTGCCAGCAGCTTACGAGAGGACTACGAGCAGTACTTC,CASSLREDYEQYF
TRBJ2-7,TRBV5-1,-,-,TGCGCCAGCAGCTTGTCCCTAGGACCGAGCTCCTACGAGCAGTACTTC,CASSLSLGPSSYEQYF
TRBJ2-1,TRBV19,-,few,TGTGCCAGTAGTATTTTGGGGAATTCCTACAATGAGCAGTTCTTC,CASSILGNSYNEQFF
TRBJ1-4,TRBV11-2,-,-,TGTGCCAGCAGCTCACTGCAAGGGAGGGAAAAACTGTTTTTT,CASSSLQGREKLFF
TRBJ2-5,TRBV6-6,-,-,TGTGCCAGCACAGCAGGGTCCCAGACCCAGTACTTC,CASTAGSQTQYF
TRBJ2-7,TRBV27,-,-,TGTGCCAGCAGTTTATCGGGGGGCTACTACGAGCAGTACTTC,CASSLSGGYYEQYF
TRBJ2-1,TRBV7-2,-,many,TGTGCCAGCAGCTTAGCGGGATCCTCCTACAATGAGCAGTTCTTC,CASSLAGSSYNEQFF
TRBJ2-1,TRBV29-1,-,few,TGCAGCGTTGAAGGGCTCCTCACGGGCAATGAGCAGTTCTTC,CSVEGLLTGNEQFF
TRBJ1-1,TRBV7-2,TRBD1,-,TGTGCCAGCACCTCTACAGGGGGCTCGGGCACTGAAGCTTTCTTT,CASTSTGGSGTEAFF
TRBJ1-2,TRBV7-2,TRBD1,-,TGTGCCAGCAGCTTTAACAGGGGATATGGCTACACCTTC,CASSFNRGYGYTF
TRBJ2-3,TRBV29-1,-,many,TGCAGCGTTGAGCTGGGCGTCCGGACAGATACGCAGTATTTT,CSVELGVRTDTQYF
TRBJ2-7,TRBV5-1,-,-,TGCGCCAGCAGCTTATCGCCGAGCTCCTACGAGCAGTACTTC,CASSLSPSSYEQYF
TRBJ2-7,TRBV6-5,TRBD2,few,TGTGCCAGCGGTGCGGGAGGTTCCTACGAGCAGTACTTC,CASGAGGSYEQYF
TRBJ1-3,TRBV7-8,-,many,TGTGCCAGCAGCTGGCTTTTGCGGAACACCATATATTTT,CASSWLLRNTIYF
TRBJ1-1,TRBV20-1,-,-,TGCAGTGCTAGAGCCGGGGGCACTGAAGCTTTCTTT,CSARAGGTEAFF